This TCR beta chain was observed in a study of early T cells in non-severe SARS-CoV-2 infection. Trimming took off 7 bases at V and 9 bases at J, with 13 bases between the two ends. This CDR3 has 11 residues. Looked up from germline, CDR1 is SQVTM and CDR2 is ANQGSEA. Attachment of unique molecular identifiers to individual cDNA molecules was performed. One entry per CDR3 protein, called by TCRdb with MiXCR from the 5' RACE reads. The data contain tens of thousands of distinct CDR3 sequences, about 10% of them seen just once; the ten biggest clones take up 5.5% to 7.5%. This clonotype was counted only a few times.

Sequenced material: whole blood. The TCR comes from an adult who was a healthcare worker with PCR-confirmed SARS-CoV-2 infection or an uninfected control (not recorded which). V and J are TRBV29-1 and TRBJ2-1; a possible D gene is TRBD2 (6 bases). The CDR3 nucleotides are TGCAGCGCCCTAGGGGAGGCTGAGCAGTTCTTC. It is translated as CSALGEAEQFF.